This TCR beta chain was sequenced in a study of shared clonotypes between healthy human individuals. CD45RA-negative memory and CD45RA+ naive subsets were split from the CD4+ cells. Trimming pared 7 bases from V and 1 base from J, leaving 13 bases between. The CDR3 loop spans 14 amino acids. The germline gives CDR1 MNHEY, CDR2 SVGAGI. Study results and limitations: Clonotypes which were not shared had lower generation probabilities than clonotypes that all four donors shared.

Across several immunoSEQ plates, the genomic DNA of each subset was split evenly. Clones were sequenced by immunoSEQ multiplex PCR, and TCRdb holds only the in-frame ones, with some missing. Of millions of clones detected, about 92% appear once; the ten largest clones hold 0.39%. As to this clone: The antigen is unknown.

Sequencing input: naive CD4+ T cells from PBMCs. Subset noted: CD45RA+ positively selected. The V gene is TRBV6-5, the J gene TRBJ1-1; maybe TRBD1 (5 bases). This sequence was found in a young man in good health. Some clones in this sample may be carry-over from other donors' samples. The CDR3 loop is CASKLAGKNTEAFF. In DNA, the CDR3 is TGTGCCAGCAAACTGGCAGGGAAGAACACTGAAGCTTTCTTT.